Listed below are T cell receptor beta chains from one sample, sequenced in a study of post-analysis software for immune sequencing data. Using its own MiXCR run on the PCR reads, TCRdb lists one record per CDR3 protein. The data contain 750,000 to 950,000 distinct CDR3 sequences, 53% of them seen just once; the ten biggest clones take up about 4.8%. Sample: blood. Receptor source: a girl aged 10 to 17 with multiple sclerosis. CDR3s include the opening cysteine and the closing phenylalanine or tryptophan. A D gene is named only where the DNA matches it firmly. The size entry is marked missing in some rows and otherwise reads once, few, many or a size class.

D	J	size	V	DNA	CDR3
.	TRBJ1-1	.	TRBV29-1	TGCAGCGTTTTCGAGCCGGGACCCGGGGTGCACACTGAAGCTTTCTTT	CSVFEPGPGVHTEAFF
TRBD1	TRBJ2-7	few	TRBV7-9	TGTGCCAGCAGCTCCGGACAGGGGATCCGCACCTACGAGCAGTACTTC	CASSSGQGIRTYEQYF
.	TRBJ1-2	.	TRBV20-1	TGCAGTGCTAGCCTACTCTATGGCTACACCTTC	CSASLLYGYTF
.	TRBJ2-7	.	TRBV5-1	TGCGCCAGCAGCTTGTGGCCGGCCATGGACTACGAGCAGTACTTC	CASSLWPAMDYEQYF
TRBD1	TRBJ2-7	few	TRBV5-1	TGCGCCAGCAGCTTGGGCGTTAAACTAGGGACAGACTCAACCTACGAGCAGTACTTC	CASSLGVKLGTDSTYEQYF
TRBD1	TRBJ1-1	.	TRBV29-1	TGCAGCGCCTTGGGACAGGCGAACACTGAAGCTTTCTTT	CSALGQANTEAFF
TRBD2	TRBJ2-5	few	TRBV7-2	TGTGCCAGCAGCTTAAGCGGGGCGAGGGAGCAGTACTTC	CASSLSGAREQYF
.	TRBJ1-2	once	TRBV12-3/TRBV12-4	TGTGCCAGACCCCCACGGATTCGGTATGGCTACACCTTC	CARPPRIRYGYTF
.	TRBJ1-2	.	TRBV28	TGTGCCAGCAGGACCCCCGGGCATGGCTACACCTTC	CASRTPGHGYTF
TRBD1	TRBJ1-1	.	TRBV5-1	TGCGCCGGCAGCTTGGCCGGGACAGGGAACACTGAAGCTTTCTTT	CAGSLAGTGNTEAFF